This T cell receptor (beta chain) was sequenced during a study of T cells in localized non-small cell lung cancer. The study, taken as a whole, reports: Paired adjacent lung recovered a median about 60 of the top 100 tumor clones.

About this clone: The antigen remains undetermined.

Sequencing used immunoSEQ multiplex PCR; TCRdb keeps in-frame clones, though not all of them. The table has roughly 25,000 clones, around 86% seen once. Sequencing was performed on peripheral blood, taken before any cancer treatment. This clonotype was sampled from a male donor at least 60 years old with stage II squamous cell lung carcinoma.

CDR3: CAWSPGYETEAFF. In DNA, the CDR3 is TGTGCCTGGAGTCCGGGCTATGAGACTGAAGCTTTCTTT. This sequence joins TRBV30 and TRBJ1-1; the D is unclear. V lost 2 bases and J 5 bases, leaving 12 bases between the germline ends. Germline loops: CDR1 GTSNPN, CDR2 SVGIG (reference sequence). This CDR3 contains 13 residues. The full variable domain, with the rest looked up from reference TRBV30 and TRBJ1-1, is SQTIHQWPATLVQPVGSPLSLECTVEGTSNPNLYWYRQAAGRGLQLLFYSVGIGQISSEVPQNLSASRPQDRQFILSSKKLLLSDSGFYLCAWSPGYETEAFFGQGTRLTVV.